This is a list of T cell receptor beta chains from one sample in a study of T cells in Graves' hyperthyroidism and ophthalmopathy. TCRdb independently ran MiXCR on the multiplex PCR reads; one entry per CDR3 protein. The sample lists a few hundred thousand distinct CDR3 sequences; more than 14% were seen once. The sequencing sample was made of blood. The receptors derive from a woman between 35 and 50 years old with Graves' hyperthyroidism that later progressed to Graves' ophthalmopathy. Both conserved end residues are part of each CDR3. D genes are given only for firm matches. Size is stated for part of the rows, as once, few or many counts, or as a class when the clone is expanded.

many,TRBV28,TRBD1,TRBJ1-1,CASRKDRDAEAFF,TGTGCCAGCAGGAAAGACAGGGACGCTGAAGCTTTCTTT
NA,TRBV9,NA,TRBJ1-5,CASSVEIRPDQPQHF,TGTGCCAGCAGCGTAGAAATAAGGCCCGATCAGCCCCAGCATTTT
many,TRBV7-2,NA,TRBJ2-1,CASSLGWAYNEQFF,TGTGCCAGCAGCTTAGGGTGGGCTTACAATGAGCAGTTCTTC
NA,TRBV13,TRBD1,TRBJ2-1,CASSLGVDRFGEQFF,TGTGCCAGCAGCTTAGGTGTGGACAGGTTTGGGGAGCAGTTCTTC
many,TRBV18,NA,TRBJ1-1,CASSPQAQTHEAFF,TGTGCCAGCTCACCACAGGCCCAGACCCATGAAGCTTTCTTT
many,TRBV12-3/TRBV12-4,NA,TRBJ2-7,CASSLVTYEQYF,TGTGCCAGCAGTTTAGTTACCTACGAGCAGTACTTC
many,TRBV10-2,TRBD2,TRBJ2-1,CASSEVGLASLNEQFF,TGCGCCAGCAGTGAGGTGGGACTAGCGAGTCTCAATGAGCAGTTCTTC
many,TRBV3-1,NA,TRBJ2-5,CASSQDLGPRETQYF,TGTGCCAGCAGCCAAGATTTGGGCCCGAGGGAGACCCAGTACTTC
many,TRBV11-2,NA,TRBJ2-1,CASSLSLEQFF,TGTGCCAGCAGCTTATCTTTGGAGCAGTTCTTC
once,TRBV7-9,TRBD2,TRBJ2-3,CASQRGYTDTQYF,TGTGCCAGCCAGCGGGGTTACACAGATACGCAGTATTTT
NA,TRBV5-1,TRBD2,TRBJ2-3,CASSDSLAGGTDTQYF,TGTGCCAGCTCGGACTCACTAGCGGGAGGCACAGATACGCAGTATTTT
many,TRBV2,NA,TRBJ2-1,CASKVYVGTMRQFF,TGTGCCAGCAAGGTCTATGTTGGCACAATGAGGCAGTTCTTC
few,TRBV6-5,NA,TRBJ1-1,CASSHRFLGTEAFF,TGTGCCAGCAGTCACAGATTCCTGGGCACTGAAGCTTTCTTT
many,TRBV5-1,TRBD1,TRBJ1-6,CASSLAPQGQRGTPLHF,TGCGCCAGCAGCTTGGCGCCTCAGGGACAGAGGGGAACACCCCTCCACTTT
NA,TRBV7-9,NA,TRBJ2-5,CASSSLSWGPYF,TGTGCCAGCAGCTCTCTCTCGTGGGGCCCGTACTTC
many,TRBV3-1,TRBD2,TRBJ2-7,CASSHSGRMLYEQYF,TGTGCCAGCAGTCATAGCGGGAGGATGCTTTACGAGCAGTACTTC
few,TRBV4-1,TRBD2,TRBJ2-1,CASSQVVFGLAGGSNEQFF,TGCGCCAGCAGCCAAGTAGTATTTGGGTTAGCGGGAGGGTCCAATGAGCAGTTCTTC
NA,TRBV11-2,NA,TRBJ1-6,CASSTWGGPSHF,TGTGCCAGCAGCACCTGGGGGGGTCCGAGCCACTTT
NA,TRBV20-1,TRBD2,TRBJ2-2,CSAKGLAGVHGELFF,TGCAGTGCCAAAGGACTAGCGGGAGTGCACGGGGAGCTGTTTTTT
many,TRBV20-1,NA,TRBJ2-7,CSARPDGRAEWGEQYF,TGCAGTGCTAGGCCCGATGGCAGGGCGGAATGGGGCGAGCAGTACTTC
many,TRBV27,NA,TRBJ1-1,CASSFLDRLNTEAFF,TGTGCCAGCAGTTTCCTGGACAGATTGAACACTGAAGCTTTCTTT
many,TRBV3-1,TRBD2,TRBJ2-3,CASSPYIGPAGNTDTQYF,TGTGCCAGCAGCCCTTACATCGGGCCAGCGGGGAACACAGATACGCAGTATTTT
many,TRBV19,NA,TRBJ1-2,CASSFPGVHGYTF,TGTGCCAGTAGTTTCCCGGGGGTCCATGGCTACACCTTC
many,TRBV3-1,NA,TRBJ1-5,CASSPGSGQPQHF,TGTGCCAGCAGCCCGGGAAGTGGTCAGCCCCAGCATTTT
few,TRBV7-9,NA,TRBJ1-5,CASSQLGGSNQPQHF,TGTGCCAGCAGCCAACTGGGGGGAAGCAATCAGCCCCAGCATTTT
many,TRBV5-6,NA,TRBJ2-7,CASSLVGGSSYEQYF,TGTGCCAGCAGCTTGGTCGGGGGAAGCTCCTACGAGCAGTACTTC
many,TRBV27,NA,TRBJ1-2,CASSFGQGVGYTF,TGTGCCAGCAGTTTTGGGCAGGGAGTGGGCTACACCTTC
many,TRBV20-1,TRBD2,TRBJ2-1,CSASFGTSSYNEQFF,TGCAGTGCTAGCTTCGGGACTAGCTCCTACAATGAGCAGTTCTTC
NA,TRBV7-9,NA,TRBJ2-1,CASSLAGRLASEQFF,TGTGCCAGCAGCTTAGCCGGGAGACTCGCCAGTGAGCAGTTCTTC
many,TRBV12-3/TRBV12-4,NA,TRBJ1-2,CASDGRSEGDYGYTF,TGTGCCAGCGACGGACGCTCTGAGGGGGACTATGGCTACACCTTC
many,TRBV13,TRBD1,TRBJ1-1,CASSGTASSDMNTEAFF,TGTGCCAGCTCCGGGACAGCATCGTCGGATATGAACACTGAAGCTTTCTTT
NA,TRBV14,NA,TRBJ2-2,CASSLSGVIGELFF,TGTGCCAGCAGCCTATCAGGGGTCATCGGGGAGCTGTTTTTT
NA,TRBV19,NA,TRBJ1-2,CASSWGSTGGYTF,TGTGCCAGTAGTTGGGGCAGCACGGGAGGCTACACCTTC
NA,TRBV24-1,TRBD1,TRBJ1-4,CATSDSQGVNEKLFF,TGTGCCACCAGTGATTCACAGGGGGTTAATGAAAAACTGTTTTTT
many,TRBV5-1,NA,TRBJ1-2,CASSLAGISDGYTF,TGCGCCAGCAGCTTGGCAGGGATATCTGATGGCTACACCTTC
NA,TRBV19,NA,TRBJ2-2,CASTATGELFF,TGTGCCAGTACGGCCACCGGGGAGCTGTTTTTT
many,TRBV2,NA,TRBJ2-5,CASSVLSPSKTQYF,TGTGCCAGCAGTGTATTGAGTCCTAGCAAGACCCAGTACTTC
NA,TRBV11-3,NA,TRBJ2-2,CASSPLGTNTGELFF,TGTGCCAGCAGCCCCCTCGGGACGAACACCGGGGAGCTGTTTTTT
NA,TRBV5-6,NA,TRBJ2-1,CASSPPDNYEQFF,TGTGCCAGCAGCCCGCCCGACAACTACGAGCAGTTCTTC
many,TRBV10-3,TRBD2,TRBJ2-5,CAISESILAGRRETQYF,TGTGCCATCAGTGAGTCGATTCTAGCGGGGAGGCGAGAGACCCAGTACTTC
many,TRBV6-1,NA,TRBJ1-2,CASSRAGAGPNYGYTF,TGTGCCAGCAGTCGGGCCGGGGCGGGTCCTAACTATGGCTACACCTTC
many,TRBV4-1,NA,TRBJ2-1,CASSQTSTTGLISYNEQFF,TGCGCCAGCAGCCAGACTAGTACCACGGGACTCATCTCCTACAATGAGCAGTTCTTC
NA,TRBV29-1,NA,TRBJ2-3,CTAVLGTDTQYF,TGCACCGCGGTTCTCGGCACAGATACGCAGTATTTT
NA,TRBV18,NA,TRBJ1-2,CASSPTGAKINYGYTF,TGTGCCAGCTCACCAACCGGGGCGAAGATTAACTATGGCTACACCTTC
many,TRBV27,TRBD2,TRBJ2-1,CASSLSGSHYNEQFF,TGTGCCAGCAGTCTAAGCGGGAGTCACTACAATGAGCAGTTCTTC
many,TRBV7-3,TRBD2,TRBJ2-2,CASSSYPGLAGTLNTGELFF,TGTGCCAGCAGCTCATACCCGGGACTAGCGGGAACCTTGAACACCGGGGAGCTGTTTTTT
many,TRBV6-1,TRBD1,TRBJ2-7,CASSKDRDYEQYF,TGTGCCAGCAGCAAGGACAGGGACTACGAGCAGTACTTC
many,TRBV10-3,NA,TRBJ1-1,CAISESWVGPEAFF,TGTGCCATCAGTGAGTCATGGGTGGGTCCCGAAGCTTTCTTT
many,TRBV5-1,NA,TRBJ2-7,CASSSTYEQYF,TGTGCCAGCAGCTCAACCTACGAGCAGTACTTC
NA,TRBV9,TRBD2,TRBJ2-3,CASSPRLAGVDTQYF,TGTGCCAGCAGCCCCCGACTAGCGGGAGTGGATACGCAGTATTTT
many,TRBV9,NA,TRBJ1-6,CASSVQSYNSPLHF,TGTGCCAGCAGCGTACAGAGTTATAATTCACCCCTCCACTTT
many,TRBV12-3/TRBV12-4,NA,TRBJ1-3,CASTRYGSGNTIYF,TGTGCCAGCACCCGATACGGCTCTGGAAACACCATATATTTT